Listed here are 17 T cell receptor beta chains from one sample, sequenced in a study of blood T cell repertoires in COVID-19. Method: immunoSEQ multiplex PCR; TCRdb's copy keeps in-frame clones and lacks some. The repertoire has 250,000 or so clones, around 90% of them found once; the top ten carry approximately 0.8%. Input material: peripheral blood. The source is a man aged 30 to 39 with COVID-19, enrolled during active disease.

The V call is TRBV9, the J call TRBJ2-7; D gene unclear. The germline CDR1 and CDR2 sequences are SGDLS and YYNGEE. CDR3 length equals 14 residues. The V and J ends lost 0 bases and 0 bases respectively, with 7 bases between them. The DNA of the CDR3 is TGTGCCAGCAGCGTAGCGGAGAGCTCCTACGAGCAGTACTTC. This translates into CASSVAESSYEQYF.

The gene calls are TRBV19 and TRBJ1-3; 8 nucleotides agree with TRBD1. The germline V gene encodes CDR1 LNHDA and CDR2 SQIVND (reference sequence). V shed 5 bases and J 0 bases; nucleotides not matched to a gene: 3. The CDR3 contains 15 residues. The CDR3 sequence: CASSQGQGSGNTIYF. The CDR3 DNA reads TGTGCCAGTAGTCAAGGACAGGGCTCTGGAAACACCATATATTTT.

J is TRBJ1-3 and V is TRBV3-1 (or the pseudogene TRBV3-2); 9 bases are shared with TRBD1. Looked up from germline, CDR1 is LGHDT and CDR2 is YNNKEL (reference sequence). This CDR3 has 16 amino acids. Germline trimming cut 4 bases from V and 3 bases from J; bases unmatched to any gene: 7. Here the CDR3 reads CASSLRDRVGGNTIYF. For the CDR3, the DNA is TGTGCCAGCAGCCTAAGGGACAGGGTTGGTGGAAACACCATATATTTT.

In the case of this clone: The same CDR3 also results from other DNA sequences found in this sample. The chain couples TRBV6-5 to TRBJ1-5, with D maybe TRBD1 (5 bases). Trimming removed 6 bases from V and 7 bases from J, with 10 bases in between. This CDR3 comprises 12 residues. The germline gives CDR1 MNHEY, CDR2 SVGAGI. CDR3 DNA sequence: TGTGCCAGCAGCCCCCCAGGGCAGCCCCAGCATTTT. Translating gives CASSPPGQPQHF.

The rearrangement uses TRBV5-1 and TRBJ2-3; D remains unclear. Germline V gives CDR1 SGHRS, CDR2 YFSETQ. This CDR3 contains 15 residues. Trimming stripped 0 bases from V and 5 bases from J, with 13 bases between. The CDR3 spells CASSLDSASGDTQYF. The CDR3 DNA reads TGCGCCAGCAGCTTGGACTCTGCTTCAGGAGATACGCAGTATTTT.

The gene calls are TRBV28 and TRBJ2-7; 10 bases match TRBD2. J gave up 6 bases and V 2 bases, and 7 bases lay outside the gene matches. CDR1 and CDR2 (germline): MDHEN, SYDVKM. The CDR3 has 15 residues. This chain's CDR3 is CASSLLAGVPGEQYF. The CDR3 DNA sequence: TGTGCCAGCAGTTTACTAGCGGGGGTTCCTGGCGAGCAGTACTTC. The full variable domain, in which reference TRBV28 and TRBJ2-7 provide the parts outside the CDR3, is DVKVTQSSRYLVKRTGEKVFLECVQDMDHENMFWYRQDPGLGLRLIYFSYDVKMKEKGDIPEGYSVSREKKERFSLILESASTNQTSMYLCASSLLAGVPGEQYFGPGTRLTVT.

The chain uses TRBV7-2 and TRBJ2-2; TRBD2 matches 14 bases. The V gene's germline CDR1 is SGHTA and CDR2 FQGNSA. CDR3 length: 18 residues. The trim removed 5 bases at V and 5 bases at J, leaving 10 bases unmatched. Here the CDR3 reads CASSAPRTSGGWTGELFF. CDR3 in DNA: TGTGCCAGCAGCGCCCCGAGGACTAGCGGGGGGTGGACCGGGGAGCTGTTTTTT.

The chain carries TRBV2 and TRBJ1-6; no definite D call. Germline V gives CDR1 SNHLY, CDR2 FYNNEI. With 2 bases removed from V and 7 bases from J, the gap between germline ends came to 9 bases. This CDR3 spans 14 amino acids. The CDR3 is CASSERAGNSPLHF. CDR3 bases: TGTGCCAGCAGTGAAAGGGCGGGGAATTCACCCCTCCACTTT.

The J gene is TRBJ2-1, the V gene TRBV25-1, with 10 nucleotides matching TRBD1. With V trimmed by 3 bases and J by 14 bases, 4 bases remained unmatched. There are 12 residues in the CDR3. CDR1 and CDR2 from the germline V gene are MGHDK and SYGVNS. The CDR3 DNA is TGTGCCAGCAGTGATCGGACAGGGGGGAAGTTCTTC. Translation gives CASSDRTGGKFF.

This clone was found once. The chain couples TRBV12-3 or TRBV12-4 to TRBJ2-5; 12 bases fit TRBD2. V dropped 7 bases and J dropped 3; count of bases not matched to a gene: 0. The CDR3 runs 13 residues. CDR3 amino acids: CASTSGGEETQYF. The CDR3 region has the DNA TGTGCCAGCACTAGCGGGGGGGAAGAGACCCAGTACTTC.

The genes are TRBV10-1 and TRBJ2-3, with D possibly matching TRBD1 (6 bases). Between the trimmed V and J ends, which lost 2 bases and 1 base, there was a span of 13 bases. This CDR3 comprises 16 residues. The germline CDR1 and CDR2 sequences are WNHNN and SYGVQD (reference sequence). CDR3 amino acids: CASSEVFGGRTDTQYF. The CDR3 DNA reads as TGCGCCAGCAGTGAGGTGTTTGGGGGCCGCACAGATACGCAGTATTTT.

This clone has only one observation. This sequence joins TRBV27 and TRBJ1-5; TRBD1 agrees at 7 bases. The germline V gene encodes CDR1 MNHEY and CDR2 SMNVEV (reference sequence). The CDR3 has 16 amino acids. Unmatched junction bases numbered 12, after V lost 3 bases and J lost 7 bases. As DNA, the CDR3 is TGTGCCAGCAGTTTCGGAGGGGGCGTTAATCCCCAGCCCCAGCATTTT. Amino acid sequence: CASSFGGGVNPQPQHF.

CDR3 protein: CASSLVPRGVENEQFF. DNA for the CDR3: TGTGCCAGCAGCTTAGTTCCGCGGGGGGTTGAGAATGAGCAGTTCTTC. The chain links TRBV11-1 to TRBJ2-1; the match to TRBD2 covers 8 bases. V was clipped by 1 base and J by 7 bases; unmatched bases: 9. The CDR3 contains 16 residues. From germline, CDR1 is SGHAT and CDR2 FQDESV (reference sequence).

The CDR3 nucleotides read TGTGCCAGCTCCCTCGCTGAGAATGAAAAACTGTTTTTT. Its protein product is CASSLAENEKLFF. V and J are TRBV18 and TRBJ1-4; D is ambiguous. This CDR3 comprises 13 residues. V was cut by 6 bases and J by 5 bases, with 10 bases left in between. In germline, CDR1 is KGHSH, CDR2 LQKENI.

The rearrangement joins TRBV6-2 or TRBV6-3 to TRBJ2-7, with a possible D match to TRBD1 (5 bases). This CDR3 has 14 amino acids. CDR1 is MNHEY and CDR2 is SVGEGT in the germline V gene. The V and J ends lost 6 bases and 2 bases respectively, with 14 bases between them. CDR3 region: CASSLPRTTYEQYF. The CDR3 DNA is TGTGCCAGCAGCCTCCCCCGGACAACCTACGAGCAGTACTTC.

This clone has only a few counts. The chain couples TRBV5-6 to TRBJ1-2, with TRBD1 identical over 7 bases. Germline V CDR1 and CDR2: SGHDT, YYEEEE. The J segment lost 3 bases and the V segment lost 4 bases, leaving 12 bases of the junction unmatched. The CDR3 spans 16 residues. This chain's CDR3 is CASSDFDRATDYGYTF. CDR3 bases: TGTGCCAGCAGCGACTTCGACAGGGCAACGGACTATGGCTACACCTTC.

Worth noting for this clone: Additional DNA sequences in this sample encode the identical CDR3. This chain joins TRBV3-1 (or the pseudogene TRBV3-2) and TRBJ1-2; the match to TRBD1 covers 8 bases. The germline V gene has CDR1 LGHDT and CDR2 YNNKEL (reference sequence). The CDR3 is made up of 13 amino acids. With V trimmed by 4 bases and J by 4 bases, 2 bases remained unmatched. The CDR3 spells CASSRTGSYGYTF. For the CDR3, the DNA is TGTGCCAGCAGCCGGACAGGGAGCTATGGCTACACCTTC.